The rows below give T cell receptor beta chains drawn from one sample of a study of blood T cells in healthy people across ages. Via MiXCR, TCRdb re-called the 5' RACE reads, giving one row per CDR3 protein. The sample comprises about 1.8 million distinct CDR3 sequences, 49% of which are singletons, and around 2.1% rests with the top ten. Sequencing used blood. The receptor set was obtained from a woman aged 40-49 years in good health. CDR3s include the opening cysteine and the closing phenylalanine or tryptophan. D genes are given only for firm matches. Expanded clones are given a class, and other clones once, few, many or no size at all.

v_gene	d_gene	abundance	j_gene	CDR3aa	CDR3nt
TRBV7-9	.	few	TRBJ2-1	CASSLESGTEQFF	TGTGCCAGCAGCTTAGAATCTGGGACGGAACAGTTCTTC
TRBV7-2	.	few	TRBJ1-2	CASSLGPPRDYGYTF	TGTGCCAGCAGCTTAGGTCCTCCGAGGGACTATGGCTACACCTTC
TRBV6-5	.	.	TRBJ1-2	CASSYSVIGITNYGYTF	TGTGCCAGCAGTTACTCGGTCATAGGGATCACTAACTATGGCTACACCTTC
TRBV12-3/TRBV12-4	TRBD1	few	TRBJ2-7	CASSKGQGHYEQYF	TGTGCCAGCAGCAAGGGACAGGGACACTACGAGCAGTACTTC
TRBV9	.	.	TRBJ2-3	CASSREATYYTDTQYF	TGTGCCAGCAGCAGGGAGGCTACCTACTACACAGATACGCAGTATTTT
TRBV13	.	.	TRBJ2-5	CASSTGRLKETQYF	TGTGCCAGCAGCACGGGACGGTTAAAAGAGACCCAGTACTTC
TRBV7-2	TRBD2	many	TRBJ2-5	CASSLGGGGLQETQYF	TGTGCCAGCAGCTTGGGTGGCGGGGGGTTGCAAGAGACCCAGTACTTC
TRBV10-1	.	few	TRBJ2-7	CASSESGLGDYEQYF	TGCGCCAGCAGTGAATCAGGGTTGGGGGATTACGAGCAGTACTTC
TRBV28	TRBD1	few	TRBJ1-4	CASSSPQGANEKLFF	TGTGCCAGCAGTTCCCCACAGGGGGCTAATGAAAAACTGTTTTTT
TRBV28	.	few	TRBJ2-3	CASSLRGREDPSTDTQYF	TGTGCCAGCAGTCTTCGGGGCAGGGAAGACCCTAGCACAGATACGCAGTATTTT
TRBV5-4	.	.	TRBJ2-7	CASSLDWTVEQYF	TGTGCCAGCAGCTTGGATTGGACCGTAGAGCAGTACTTC
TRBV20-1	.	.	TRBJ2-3	CSGTGLATDTQYF	TGCAGCGGGACAGGACTAGCCACAGATACGCAGTATTTT
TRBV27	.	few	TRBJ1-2	CASSSGTYRNGYTF	TGTGCCAGCAGTTCAGGGACCTACAGGAATGGCTACACCTTC
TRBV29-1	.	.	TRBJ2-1	CSVEEVLDRLRFF	TGCAGCGTTGAAGAAGTTCTTGACAGGCTACGGTTCTTC
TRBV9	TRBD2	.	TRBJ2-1	CASSVASGGVNEQFF	TGTGCCAGCAGCGTAGCTAGCGGGGGGGTCAATGAGCAGTTCTTC
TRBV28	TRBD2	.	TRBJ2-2	CASSGGEANTGELFF	TGTGCCAGCAGTGGGGGGGAGGCGAACACCGGGGAGCTGTTTTTT
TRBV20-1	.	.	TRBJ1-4	CSTYSTTNEKLFF	TGCAGTACCTACAGCACAACTAATGAAAAACTGTTTTTT
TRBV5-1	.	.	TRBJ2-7	CASSRGWGLGPYEQYF	TGCGCCAGCTCCCGCGGTTGGGGCCTGGGGCCCTACGAGCAGTACTTC
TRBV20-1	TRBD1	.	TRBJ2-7	CSARDLAQGASYEQYF	TGCAGTGCTAGAGATTTAGCACAGGGGGCCTCTTACGAGCAGTACTTC
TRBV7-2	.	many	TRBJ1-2	CASSLVGYGYTF	TGTGCCAGCAGTTTAGTCGGCTATGGCTACACCTTC
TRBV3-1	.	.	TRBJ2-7	CASSPGGAESEQYF	TGTGCCAGCAGCCCAGGGGGGGCCGAATCCGAGCAGTACTTC
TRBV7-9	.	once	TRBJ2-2	CASRWDINTGELFF	TGTGCCAGCAGATGGGACATAAACACCGGGGAGCTGTTTTTT
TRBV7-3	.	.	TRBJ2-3	CADSLYTDTQYF	TGTGCCGACAGCCTATACACAGATACGCAGTATTTT
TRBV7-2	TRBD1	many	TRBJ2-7	CASSLPGQDYEQYF	TGTGCCAGCAGCTTACCGGGACAGGACTACGAGCAGTACTTC
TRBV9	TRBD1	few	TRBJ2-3	CASSASRDSGRTDTQYF	TGTGCCAGCAGCGCGAGCCGGGACAGCGGCCGCACAGATACGCAGTATTTT